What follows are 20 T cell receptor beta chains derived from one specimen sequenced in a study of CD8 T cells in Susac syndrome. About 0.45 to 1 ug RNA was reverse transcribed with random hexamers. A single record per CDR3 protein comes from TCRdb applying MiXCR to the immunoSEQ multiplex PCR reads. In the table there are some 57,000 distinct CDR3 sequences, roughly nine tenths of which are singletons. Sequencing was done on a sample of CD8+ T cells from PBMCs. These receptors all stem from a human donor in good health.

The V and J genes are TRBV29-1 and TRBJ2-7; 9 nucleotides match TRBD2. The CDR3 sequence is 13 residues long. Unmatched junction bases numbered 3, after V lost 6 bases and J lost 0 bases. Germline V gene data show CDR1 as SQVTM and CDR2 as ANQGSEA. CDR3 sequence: CSVERGDSYEQYF. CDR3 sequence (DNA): TGCAGCGTGGAGCGGGGGGACTCCTACGAGCAGTACTTC.

This CDR3 is CASIRAGVGDTQYF. As DNA, the CDR3 is TGTGCCAGCATCAGAGCGGGGGTGGGAGATACGCAGTATTTT. The genes are TRBV12-3 or TRBV12-4 and TRBJ2-3; 8 bases fit TRBD2. There are 14 residues in the CDR3. V lost 7 bases and J lost 5; bases outside the gene matches: 8.

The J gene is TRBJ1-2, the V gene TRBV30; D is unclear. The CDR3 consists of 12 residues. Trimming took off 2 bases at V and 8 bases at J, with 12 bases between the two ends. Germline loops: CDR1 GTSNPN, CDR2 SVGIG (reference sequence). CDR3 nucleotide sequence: TGTGCCTGGAGTCCAACCCCCCGAGGCTACACCTTC. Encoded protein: CAWSPTPRGYTF.

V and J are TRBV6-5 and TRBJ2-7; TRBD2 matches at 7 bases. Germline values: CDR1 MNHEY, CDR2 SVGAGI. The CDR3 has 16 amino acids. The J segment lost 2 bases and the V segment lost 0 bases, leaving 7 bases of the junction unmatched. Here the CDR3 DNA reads TGTGCCAGCAGTTACTCGACGGGGGGTGTAACCTACGAGCAGTACTTC. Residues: CASSYSTGGVTYEQYF.

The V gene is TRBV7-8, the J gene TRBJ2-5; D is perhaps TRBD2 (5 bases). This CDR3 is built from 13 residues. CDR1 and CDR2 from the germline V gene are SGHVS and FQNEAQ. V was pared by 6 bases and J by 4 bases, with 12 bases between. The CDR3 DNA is TGTGCCAGCAGTCAACCCAGCGGAGAGACCCAGTACTTC. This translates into CASSQPSGETQYF.

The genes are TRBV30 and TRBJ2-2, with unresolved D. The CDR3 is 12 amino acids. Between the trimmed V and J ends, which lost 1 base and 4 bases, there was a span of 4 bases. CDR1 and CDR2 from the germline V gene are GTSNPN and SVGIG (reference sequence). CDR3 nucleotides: TGTGCCTGGAGTGCGGGCACCGGGGAGCTGTTTTTT. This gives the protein CAWSAGTGELFF.

The CDR3 DNA reads TGTGCCAGCAGCGTCGGACAGTCTTCCTACGAGCAGTACTTC. This gives the protein CASSVGQSSYEQYF. The chain uses TRBV9 and TRBJ2-7, with D tentatively TRBD1 (6 bases). V lost 2 bases to trimming and J lost 1 base, with 10 bases between them. The CDR3 spans 14 residues. Per germline, CDR1 SGDLS and CDR2 YYNGEE.

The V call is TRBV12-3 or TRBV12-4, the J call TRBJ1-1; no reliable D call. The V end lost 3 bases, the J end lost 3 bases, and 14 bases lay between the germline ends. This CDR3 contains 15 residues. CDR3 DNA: TGTGCCAGCAGTTTTACCCCTGCGAGGGACACTGAAGCTTTCTTT. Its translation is CASSFTPARDTEAFF.

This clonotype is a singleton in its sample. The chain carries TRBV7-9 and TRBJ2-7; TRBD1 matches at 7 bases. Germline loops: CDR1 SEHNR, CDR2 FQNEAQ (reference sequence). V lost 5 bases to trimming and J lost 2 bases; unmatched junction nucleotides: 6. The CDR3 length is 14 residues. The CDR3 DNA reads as TGTGCCAGCAGCCCCCCGGGACAGCCCTACGAGCAGTACTTC. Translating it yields CASSPPGQPYEQYF.

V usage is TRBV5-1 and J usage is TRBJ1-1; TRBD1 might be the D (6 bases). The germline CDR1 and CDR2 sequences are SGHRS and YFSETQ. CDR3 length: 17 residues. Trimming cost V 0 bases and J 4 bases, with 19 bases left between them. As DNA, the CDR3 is TGCGCCAGCAGCTTGGCCGGGACAACCATGGGGTTCACTGAAGCTTTCTTT. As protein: CASSLAGTTMGFTEAFF.

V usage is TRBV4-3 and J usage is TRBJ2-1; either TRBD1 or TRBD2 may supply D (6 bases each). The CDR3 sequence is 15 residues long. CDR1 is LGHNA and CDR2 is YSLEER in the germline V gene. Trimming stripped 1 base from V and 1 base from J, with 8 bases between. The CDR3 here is CASSQGRGSYNEQFF. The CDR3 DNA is TGCGCCAGCAGCCAAGGGAGGGGGTCCTACAATGAGCAGTTCTTC.

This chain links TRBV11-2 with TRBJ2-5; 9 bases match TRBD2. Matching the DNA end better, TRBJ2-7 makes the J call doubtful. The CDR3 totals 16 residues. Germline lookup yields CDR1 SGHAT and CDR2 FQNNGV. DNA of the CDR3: TGTGCCAGCAGCTTAGGGGCTAGCGGGGCCCTCTACGAGCAGTACTTC. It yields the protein CASSLGASGALYEQYF.

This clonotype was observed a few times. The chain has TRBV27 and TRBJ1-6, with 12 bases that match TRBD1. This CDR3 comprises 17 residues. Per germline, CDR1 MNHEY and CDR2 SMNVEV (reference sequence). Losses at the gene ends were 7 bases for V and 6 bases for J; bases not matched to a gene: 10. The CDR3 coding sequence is TGTGCCAGCACCCCTTACGGGACAGGGGGCGGTAATTCACCCCTCCACTTT. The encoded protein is CASTPYGTGGGNSPLHF.

CDR3 nucleotides: TGCGCCAGCAGACCCGGGACTAGCTCCTACGAGCAGTACTTC. It yields the protein CASRPGTSSYEQYF. The chain is built from TRBV4-1 and TRBJ2-7; TRBD2 matches 8 bases. CDR3 size: 14 residues. Trimming at V came to 6 bases and at J to 0 bases, leaving 4 bases not matched to a gene. CDR1 and CDR2 from the germline V gene are MGHRA and YSYEKL.

The CDR3 bases are TGTGCCAGCACCGACCTGGGGCCAAACCGGGATGAGCAGTTCTTC. It codes for CASTDLGPNRDEQFF. J is TRBJ2-1 and V is TRBV12-3 or TRBV12-4, with D maybe TRBD1 (5 bases). Trimming stripped 7 bases from V and 8 bases from J, with 21 bases between. This CDR3 contains 15 residues.

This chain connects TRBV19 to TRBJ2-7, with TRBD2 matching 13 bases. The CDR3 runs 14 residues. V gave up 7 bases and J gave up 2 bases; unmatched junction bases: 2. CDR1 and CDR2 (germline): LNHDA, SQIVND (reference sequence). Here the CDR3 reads CASKGLAGPYEQYF. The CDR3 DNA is TGTGCCAGTAAGGGACTAGCGGGGCCCTACGAGCAGTACTTC.

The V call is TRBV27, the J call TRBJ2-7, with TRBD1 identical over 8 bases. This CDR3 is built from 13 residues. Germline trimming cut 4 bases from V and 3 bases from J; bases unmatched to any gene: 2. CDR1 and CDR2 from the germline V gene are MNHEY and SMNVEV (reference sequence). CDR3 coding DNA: TGTGCCAGCAGTTCGACAGGGGACTACGAGCAGTACTTC. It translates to CASSSTGDYEQYF.

The DNA of the CDR3 is TGCGCCAGCAAGCTAAATCCGGGACAGGTTAATTCACCCCTCCACTTT. This sequence encodes CASKLNPGQVNSPLHF. The V and J genes are TRBV5-1 and TRBJ1-6; TRBD1 matches 8 bases. This CDR3 has 16 amino acids. J lost 6 bases, V lost 6 bases, and 11 bases had no gene match. Germline CDR1 is SGHRS and CDR2 is YFSETQ.

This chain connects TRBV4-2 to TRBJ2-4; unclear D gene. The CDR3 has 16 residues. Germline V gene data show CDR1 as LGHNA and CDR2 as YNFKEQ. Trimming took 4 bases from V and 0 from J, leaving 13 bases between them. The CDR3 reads CASSPLTGLAKNIQYF. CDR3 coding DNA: TGTGCCAGCAGCCCCCTAACCGGGCTAGCCAAAAACATTCAGTACTTC.

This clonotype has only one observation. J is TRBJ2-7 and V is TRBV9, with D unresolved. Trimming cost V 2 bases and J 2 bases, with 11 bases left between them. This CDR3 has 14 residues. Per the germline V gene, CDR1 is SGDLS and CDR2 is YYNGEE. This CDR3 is CASSVSPLPYEQYF. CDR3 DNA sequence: TGTGCCAGCAGCGTCTCTCCGTTACCCTACGAGCAGTACTTC.